Each of the 2 T cell receptor beta chains below was sequenced from the same sample in a study of PD-1 blockade in classical Hodgkin lymphoma. TCRdb's table, derived via immunoSEQ multiplex PCR, lists solely in-frame clones and lacks some. The repertoire includes under 20,000 clones, approximately 80% of them detected once, and about 40% sits in the top ten. Stated time point: cycle 4 day 1 (C4D1), after about 6 weeks of nivolumab. Each patient experienced a relapse that followed autologous stem cell transplantation, and brentuximab vedotin exposure varied. Sequenced material: peripheral blood mononuclear cells (PBMCs), taken before the fourth cycle of nivolumab. All receptors derive from a human donor with classical Hodgkin lymphoma.

The rearrangement uses TRBV29-1 and TRBJ1-1, with D possibly TRBD1 on 6 matching bases. Germline lookup yields CDR1 SQVTM and CDR2 ANQGSEA. V was trimmed by 3 bases and J by 4 bases, leaving 15 bases between them. There are 14 residues in the CDR3. This CDR3 reads CSVEGGRKGTEAFF. As DNA, the CDR3 is TGCAGCGTTGAGGGGGGGCGCAAGGGCACTGAAGCTTTCTTT. The full variable domain, completed using reference TRBV29-1 and TRBJ1-1, is SAVISQKPSRDICQRGTSLTIQCQVDSQVTMMFWYRQQPGQSLTLIATANQGSEATYESGFVIDKFPISRPNLTFSTLTVSNMSPEDSSIYLCSVEGGRKGTEAFFGQGTRLTVV.

The chain links TRBV5-4 to TRBJ2-5, with 8 positions matching TRBD2. Germline CDR1 reads SGHNT; CDR2 reads YYREEE (reference sequence). J gave up 5 bases and V 2 bases, and 11 bases lay outside the gene matches. The CDR3 length is 16 residues. CDR3 nucleotides: TGTGCCAGCAGCTTTGGGCGGGGGGTTCGGGAGGAGACCCAGTACTTC. This gives the protein CASSFGRGVREETQYF.